One and the same sample provided the 10 T cell receptor beta chains below, sequenced in a study of blood T cell repertoires in COVID-19. Generated by immunoSEQ multiplex PCR, the TCRdb table keeps only in-frame clones and is missing some. The sample has about 280,000 clones, roughly 90% seen once. Sequenced input: peripheral blood. These receptor sequences come from a man in his forties or fifties with acute or convalescent COVID-19.

The chain couples TRBV7-3 to TRBJ1-1; D is possibly TRBD1 (5 bases). Trimming removed 3 bases at V and 1 base at J, with 9 bases between. The CDR3 runs to 14 residues. CDR1 and CDR2 from the germline V gene are SGHTA and FQGTGA. Written as DNA, the CDR3 is TGTGCCAGCAGCTTGGAGGGGACGAACACTGAAGCTTTCTTT. This gives the protein CASSLEGTNTEAFF.

This clone showed up just a few times. J is TRBJ2-7 and V is TRBV5-4; maybe TRBD2 (6 bases). V dropped 5 bases and J dropped 4 bases, with 22 bases sitting between them. The CDR3 covers 16 residues. Germline V gene lookup returns CDR1 SGHNT and CDR2 YYREEE (reference sequence). This CDR3 is CASRRGLLGEDYEQYF. DNA of the CDR3: TGTGCCAGCAGACGGGGACTGCTAGGGGAGGATTACGAGCAGTACTTC.

V gene TRBV7-2 combines with J gene TRBJ2-1; a weak D match, TRBD1 (5 bases). This CDR3 has 14 amino acids. The V gene's germline CDR1 is SGHTA and CDR2 FQGNSA. V gave up 2 bases and J gave up 9 bases, with 14 bases separating them. The CDR3 spells CASSLMNRLAEQFF. CDR3 DNA sequence: TGTGCCAGCAGCTTAATGAACAGGCTCGCTGAGCAGTTCTTC.

The chain carries TRBV5-6 and TRBJ1-2; D gene ambiguous. Per germline, CDR1 SGHDT and CDR2 YYEEEE. The ends were cut back, 0 bases at V and 8 bases at J, with 14 bases in the middle. The length of the CDR3 is 14 residues. The CDR3 DNA follows: TGTGCCAGCAGCTTGGCCAACGGCGGGGTGGGCTACACCTTC. This sequence encodes CASSLANGGVGYTF.

This clone appeared a single time. The V call is TRBV3-1 (or the pseudogene TRBV3-2), the J call TRBJ2-7; 7 nucleotides agree with TRBD1. This CDR3 spans 13 amino acids. CDR1 is LGHDT and CDR2 is YNNKEL in the germline V gene (reference sequence). J gave up 6 bases and V 7 bases, and 9 bases lay outside the gene matches. The chain's CDR3 is CASTTSGQIEQYF. In DNA form, the CDR3 reads TGTGCCAGCACCACCTCGGGACAGATCGAGCAGTACTTC.

The CDR3 spells CATGKQGFFNSPLHF. CDR3 sequence (DNA): TGTGCCACCGGAAAGCAGGGCTTTTTTAATTCACCCCTCCACTTT. The chain couples TRBV15 to TRBJ1-6; tentatively, D is TRBD1 (5 bases). With 8 bases removed from V and 6 bases from J, the gap between germline ends came to 17 bases. In germline, CDR1 is LNHNV, CDR2 YYDKDF (reference sequence). The CDR3 is made up of 15 amino acids. Complete variable domain (other parts from reference TRBV15 and TRBJ1-6): DAMVIQNPRYQVTQFGKPVTLSCSQTLNHNVMYWYQQKSSQAPKLLFHYYDKDFNNEADTPDNFQSRRPNTSFCFLDIRSPGLGDTAMYLCATGKQGFFNSPLHFGNGTRLTVT.

As DNA, the CDR3 is TGCGCCAGCAGCCCCGGGACAGACTACGAGCAGTACTTC. This sequence encodes CASSPGTDYEQYF. The V and J genes are TRBV10-2 and TRBJ2-7, with 7 bases that match TRBD1. V trimming: 6 bases; J trimming: 3 bases; junction bases outside the gene matches: 5. CDR3 length equals 13 residues. From germline, CDR1 is WSHSY and CDR2 SAAADI.

The gene calls are TRBV6-2 or TRBV6-3 and TRBJ2-4; the D gene is possibly TRBD1 (6 bases). This CDR3 is 15 amino acids long. Germline V gene sequence: CDR1 MNHEY, CDR2 SVGEGT. The V end lost 5 bases, the J end lost 0 bases, and 11 bases lay between the germline ends. The CDR3 protein is CASSPQGKAKNIQYF. The CDR3, as DNA: TGTGCCAGCAGTCCCCAGGGGAAAGCCAAAAACATTCAGTACTTC.

The DNA for the CDR3 is TGTGCCAGCAGTTGGGACAGGGGGAACATTCAGTACTTC. The encoded protein is CASSWDRGNIQYF. The gene calls are TRBV27 and TRBJ2-4, with 11 bases that match TRBD1. The trim removed 4 bases at V and 7 bases at J, leaving 0 bases unmatched. This CDR3 has 13 amino acids. Germline V gives CDR1 MNHEY, CDR2 SMNVEV (reference sequence).

Only one count was recorded for this clone. The genes are TRBV2 and TRBJ2-2; a weak D match, TRBD2 (5 bases). Between the trimmed V and J ends, which lost 4 bases and 7 bases, there was a span of 13 bases. This CDR3 comprises 14 residues. The V gene's germline CDR1 is SNHLY and CDR2 FYNNEI. The CDR3 sequence: CASSGGATGGELFF. The CDR3 DNA sequence: TGTGCCAGCAGTGGGGGAGCGACCGGCGGGGAGCTGTTTTTT.